What follows are 26 T cell receptor beta chains derived from one specimen sequenced in a study of blood T cell repertoires in COVID-19. Generated by immunoSEQ multiplex PCR, the TCRdb table keeps only in-frame clones and is missing some. The table lists about 100,000 clones, 70% to 80% of them singletons. Sequencing was performed on peripheral blood. The receptors shown here come from a woman aged 70-85 years with acute or convalescent COVID-19.

This clone showed up just a few times. V is TRBV6-4 and J is TRBJ1-1; no definite D call. Trimming took off 2 bases at V and 2 bases at J, with 6 bases between the two ends. CDR3 length: 13 residues. Germline lookup yields CDR1 MRHNA and CDR2 SNTAGT. CDR3 coding DNA: TGTGCCAGCAGTGACGAGGTTAACACTGAAGCTTTCTTT. Encoded protein: CASSDEVNTEAFF.

The chain has TRBV6-5 and TRBJ2-1; 7 bases align to TRBD1. The CDR3 totals 13 residues. The V segment lost 5 bases and the J segment 10 bases; nucleotides outside the gene matches: 8. CDR1 and CDR2 (germline): MNHEY, SVGAGI. CDR3 bases: TGTGCCAGCAGTAAGGGGTGGGGACAGGAGCAGTTCTTC. Translated, it gives CASSKGWGQEQFF.

The J gene is TRBJ1-2, the V gene TRBV5-5; D remains ambiguous. Trimming left V 0 bases short and J 4 bases short, with 7 bases between. CDR1 and CDR2 from the germline V gene are SGHKS and YYEKEE (reference sequence). The CDR3 consists of 13 residues. The CDR3 region is CASSLGEGYGYTF. CDR3 bases: TGTGCCAGCAGCTTGGGGGAGGGCTATGGCTACACCTTC. Complete variable domain (other parts from reference TRBV5-5 and TRBJ1-2): DAGVTQSPTHLIKTRGQQVTLRCSPISGHKSVSWYQQVLGQGPQFIFQYYEKEERGRGNFPDRFSARQFPNYSSELNVNALLLGDSALYLCASSLGEGYGYTFGSGTRLTVV.

The chain joins TRBV9 to TRBJ2-1, with D possibly matching TRBD1 (5 bases). CDR1 is SGDLS, CDR2 YYNGEE, per germline. The ends were cut back, 0 bases at V and 1 base at J, with 8 bases in the middle. The CDR3 runs to 15 residues. CDR3 sequence reads: CASSVVQGSYNEQFF. The DNA for the CDR3 is TGTGCCAGCAGCGTAGTTCAGGGTTCCTACAATGAGCAGTTCTTC. Full variable domain (missing parts from reference TRBV9 and TRBJ2-1): DSGVTQTPKHLITATGQRVTLRCSPRSGDLSVYWYQQSLDQGLQFLIQYYNGEERAKGNILERFSAQQFPDLHSELNLSSLELGDSALYFCASSVVQGSYNEQFFGPGTRLTVL.

The chain combines TRBV2 with TRBJ2-5, with TRBD2 as a possible D gene (5 bases). Germline loops: CDR1 SNHLY, CDR2 FYNNEI. V shed 8 bases and J shed 0 bases, with 13 bases lying between them. The CDR3 is made up of 14 amino acids. CDR3 loop: CASEEEKYQETQYF. As DNA, the CDR3 is TGTGCCAGCGAGGAGGAGAAGTACCAAGAGACCCAGTACTTC.

The chain links TRBV5-1 to TRBJ1-6, with D tentatively TRBD1 (6 bases). Trimming pared 2 bases from V and 6 bases from J, leaving 12 bases between. Germline V CDR1 and CDR2: SGHRS, YFSETQ. The length of the CDR3 is 15 residues. The CDR3 spells CASSLPGVGNSPLHF. CDR3 in DNA: TGCGCCAGCAGCTTACCAGGGGTAGGTAATTCACCCCTCCACTTT.

V usage is TRBV29-1 and J usage is TRBJ2-3, with TRBD2 matching 13 bases. The CDR3 contains 14 residues. V lost 3 bases to trimming and J lost 5 bases; unmatched junction nucleotides: 2. Germline V gives CDR1 SQVTM, CDR2 ANQGSEA. In nucleotides, the CDR3 is TGCAGCGTTGATGGACTAGCGGGGGTAGATACGCAGTATTTT. This gives the protein CSVDGLAGVDTQYF.

This rearrangement joins TRBV4-2 to TRBJ1-6; perhaps TRBD1 as D (5 bases). Trimming shortened V by 0 bases and J by 9 bases, and 12 bases separated the two germline ends. Germline V gives CDR1 LGHNA, CDR2 YNFKEQ. The CDR3 covers 15 residues. DNA for the CDR3: TGTGCCAGCAGCCAAGATAGGGGCGACGGTTCACCCCTCCACTTT. It is translated as CASSQDRGDGSPLHF.

This clone is categorized as medium-sized (0.01 to 0.1%). The rearrangement joins TRBV6-5 to TRBJ2-6; D unresolved. The V end lost 7 bases, the J end lost 1 base, and 8 bases lay between the germline ends. This CDR3 is 14 amino acids long. Germline-derived CDR1 and CDR2 are MNHEY and SVGAGI. This chain's CDR3 is CASMSPSGANVLTF. The CDR3 DNA sequence: TGTGCCAGCATGTCCCCTTCTGGGGCCAACGTCCTGACTTTC.

The rearrangement links TRBV7-6 to TRBJ2-7, with 10 bases aligning to TRBD1. The length of the CDR3 is 15 residues. The germline CDR1 and CDR2 sequences are SGHVS and FNYEAQ. V lost 4 bases to trimming and J lost 6 bases; unmatched junction nucleotides: 9. CDR3 coding DNA: TGTGCCAGCAGCTCGATGACCGGGACAGGGGTCGAGCAGTACTTC. This translates into CASSSMTGTGVEQYF.

The J gene is TRBJ1-1, the V gene TRBV27, with 9 nucleotides matching TRBD1. This CDR3 has 15 residues. V lost 5 bases, J lost 5 bases, and 9 bases stayed unmatched. Germline values: CDR1 MNHEY, CDR2 SMNVEV (reference sequence). Written as DNA, the CDR3 is TGTGCCAGCAGTCCCGGGACAGGGTTTGCGACTGAAGCTTTCTTT. Amino acids: CASSPGTGFATEAFF.

V gene TRBV19 combines with J gene TRBJ2-1; 10 bases agree with TRBD2. CDR1 is LNHDA and CDR2 is SQIVND in the germline V gene (reference sequence). The CDR3 is made up of 15 amino acids. V lost 3 bases and J lost 8; bases outside the gene matches: 7. The CDR3 region is CASSIKERGGYEQFF. The DNA of the CDR3 is TGTGCCAGTAGTATCAAGGAGCGGGGGGGCTATGAGCAGTTCTTC. Full variable domain (outside the CDR3, taken from reference TRBV19 and TRBJ2-1): DGGITQSPKYLFRKEGQNVTLSCEQNLNHDAMYWYRQDPGQGLRLIYYSQIVNDFQKGDIAEGYSVSREKKESFPLTVTSAQKNPTAFYLCASSIKERGGYEQFFGPGTRLTVL.

The chain recombines TRBV18 with TRBJ1-3; TRBD1 might be the D (6 bases). The CDR3 spans 14 residues. Germline assignment: CDR1 KGHSH and CDR2 LQKENI. Trimming removed 8 bases from V and 4 bases from J, with 15 bases in between. The CDR3 loop reads CASANRDTGNTIYF. In DNA form, the CDR3 reads TGTGCCAGCGCTAACCGGGACACAGGAAACACCATATATTTT.

There are a few counts of this clone. The rearrangement joins TRBV3-1 (or the pseudogene TRBV3-2) to TRBJ2-5, with 10 bases aligning to TRBD1. CDR1 is LGHDT, CDR2 YNNKEL, per germline (reference sequence). V trimming: 6 bases; J trimming: 5 bases; junction bases outside the gene matches: 15. The CDR3 extends over 17 amino acids. Here the CDR3 reads CASRGQGQRGPRETQYF. CDR3 DNA: TGTGCCAGCAGGGGACAGGGGCAACGAGGACCTCGGGAGACCCAGTACTTC.

The V and J genes are TRBV7-9 and TRBJ2-7; D is unresolved. This CDR3 has 12 amino acids. Germline CDR1 and CDR2: SEHNR and FQNEAQ (reference sequence). The V end was cut by 3 bases, the J end by 3 bases, with 6 bases between. The CDR3 DNA sequence: TGTGCCAGCAGCTTGTCAGTCTACGAGCAGTACGTC. Amino acid sequence: CASSLSVYEQYV.

V and J are TRBV3-1 (or the pseudogene TRBV3-2) and TRBJ1-3; D ambiguous. This CDR3 is built from 16 residues. The V gene's germline CDR1 is LGHDT and CDR2 YNNKEL (reference sequence). Deletions cut 0 bases from V and 0 bases from J, with 9 bases between. CDR3: CASSQETGVSGNTIYF. CDR3 DNA sequence: TGTGCCAGCAGCCAAGAGACCGGAGTCTCTGGAAACACCATATATTTT.

The chain recombines TRBV28 with TRBJ2-5, with 14 bases matching TRBD2. The CDR3 spans 19 residues. The germline V gene encodes CDR1 MDHEN and CDR2 SYDVKM. The V segment lost 7 bases and the J segment 1 base; nucleotides outside the gene matches: 14. As DNA, the CDR3 is TGTGCCAGCAATGGAGCCGGGACTAGCGGGGGTTGGGGCCAAGAGACCCAGTACTTC. Translating gives CASNGAGTSGGWGQETQYF.

This chain connects TRBV19 to TRBJ1-1; D is unresolved. Germline V gene lookup returns CDR1 LNHDA and CDR2 SQIVND (reference sequence). V was trimmed by 7 bases and J by 4 bases, leaving 19 bases between them. This CDR3 has 15 residues. The CDR3 region has the DNA TGTGCCAGTACCCCTACGGCGGGGAGTTTCACTGAAGCTTTCTTT. Its translation: CASTPTAGSFTEAFF.

The chain links TRBV28 to TRBJ1-2, with a tentative D call TRBD1 (6 bases). V lost 11 bases, J lost 1 base, and 8 bases lay in between. CDR1 and CDR2 (germline): MDHEN, SYDVKM. This CDR3 contains 11 residues. The CDR3 protein is CAAGVNYGYTF. CDR3 nucleotide sequence: TGTGCCGCAGGGGTTAACTATGGCTACACCTTC.

CDR3 sequence: CASRGTGNQPQHF. The CDR3 coding sequence is TGTGCCAGCAGGGGGACAGGGAATCAGCCCCAGCATTTT. The chain combines TRBV12-3 or TRBV12-4 with TRBJ1-5; 9 nucleotides line up with TRBD1. The CDR3 extends over 13 amino acids. Losses at the gene ends were 6 bases for V and 4 bases for J; bases not matched to a gene: 1.

The rearrangement joins TRBV2 to TRBJ2-7, with D perhaps TRBD1 (5 bases). Germline V lookup: CDR1 SNHLY, CDR2 FYNNEI. The V and J ends lost 6 bases and 0 bases respectively, with 9 bases between them. The CDR3 is made up of 13 amino acids. Here the CDR3 DNA reads TGTGCCAGCAGCTTTGACAGCTCCTACGAGCAGTACTTC. As protein: CASSFDSSYEQYF.

The V gene is TRBV6-4, the J gene TRBJ2-1, with 7 bases lining up with TRBD1. Trimming cost V 5 bases and J 9 bases; bases outside gene matches: 7. The CDR3 runs to 13 residues. Looked up from germline, CDR1 is MRHNA and CDR2 is SNTAGT. The CDR3 reads CASSPGTESEQFF. DNA for the CDR3: TGTGCCAGCAGTCCCGGGACAGAAAGTGAGCAGTTCTTC.

This clone has only a few counts. This chain uses TRBV7-2 with TRBJ1-2; D may be TRBD1 (6 bases). Germline-derived CDR1 and CDR2 are SGHTA and FQGNSA. V was pared by 5 bases and J by 7 bases, with 20 bases between. The CDR3 loop spans 15 amino acids. The CDR3 sequence is CASSPQEQGFGGYTF. CDR3 DNA sequence: TGTGCCAGCAGCCCGCAAGAACAGGGATTCGGTGGCTACACCTTC.

This clone has a single count. The gene calls are TRBV5-1 and TRBJ2-3, with 7 bases that match TRBD1. In germline, CDR1 is SGHRS, CDR2 YFSETQ. The ends lost 3 bases at V and 2 bases at J; junction bases unmatched: 6. The length of the CDR3 is 15 residues. The CDR3 region is CASSSGQTTTDTQYF. CDR3 nucleotides: TGCGCCAGCAGCTCGGGACAGACGACCACAGATACGCAGTATTTT.

This chain links TRBV2 with TRBJ2-5, with 7 nucleotides matching TRBD1. From germline, CDR1 is SNHLY and CDR2 FYNNEI. The trim removed 3 bases at V and 9 bases at J, leaving 10 bases unmatched. The CDR3 covers 14 residues. Here the CDR3 reads CASSEFDREQAQYF. CDR3 DNA: TGTGCCAGCAGTGAGTTCGACAGGGAGCAAGCCCAGTACTTC.

The chain is built from TRBV5-1 and TRBJ2-5; maybe TRBD1 (7 bases). The V gene's germline CDR1 is SGHRS and CDR2 YFSETQ. CDR3 length: 17 amino acids. V was shortened by 0 bases and J by 5 bases, with 20 bases between the two germline ends. DNA of the CDR3: TGCGCCAGCAGCTTGGGCCTTCCCAGGGGGGTATGGGAGACCCAGTACTTC. This codes for CASSLGLPRGVWETQYF.